These T cell receptor beta chains were read from a single sample in a study of blood T cell repertoires in COVID-19. Measured with immunoSEQ multiplex PCR; TCRdb has only the in-frame clones, and not every one. The data hold 200,000 to 300,000 clones, with about 89% observed a single time. Sequences were obtained from peripheral blood. The receptors stem from a man in his forties who had recovered from COVID-19. CDR3s leave out the opening cysteine and the closing phenylalanine or tryptophan. Each record gives: CDR3 length, J gene, V gene, CDR3 protein.

>14|TRBJ1-1|TRBV11-2
ASSLRTGGGGTEAF
>16|TRBJ1-1|TRBV7-8
ASSLALQGELTNTEAF
>13|TRBJ1-2|TRBV9
ASSEWTGANYGYT
>11|TRBJ2-7|TRBV29-1
SVAGRAVREQY
>11|TRBJ2-5|TRBV5-4
ASLGGGEETQY
>12|TRBJ2-2|TRBV27
ASSPSDYPGELF
>13|TRBJ2-3|TRBV5-8
ASSLGLTGTDTQY
>14|TRBJ1-2|TRBV7-9
ASSPAGQSGRNGYT
>13|TRBJ2-7|TRBV18
ASSPRGLASYEQY
>14|TRBJ2-7|TRBV11-2
ASSPAGLAGDYEQY
>15|TRBJ1-2|TRBV7-8
ASSPQAGGRESGGYT
>13|TRBJ1-4|TRBV2
ASSVTGGGIEKLF
>10|TRBJ1-2|TRBV10-3
AISAVDYGYT
>11|TRBJ2-3|TRBV11-3
ASSLDMGGTQY
>9|TRBJ1-1|TRBV5-4
ATASGTEAF
>11|TRBJ1-3|TRBV7-9
ASSSPQGNTIY
>10|TRBJ1-2|TRBV3-1/TRBV3-2
ASKLPGGGYT
>10|TRBJ2-3|TRBV7-8
ASSRTADTQY
>13|TRBJ2-5|TRBV5-6
ASSFFSPGLETQY
>15|TRBJ2-3|TRBV7-2
ASSLHGPAGSTDTQY
>14|TRBJ2-1|TRBV7-6
ASSFTGSGGYNEQF
>15|TRBJ2-5|TRBV7-9
ASSLAFGGPSQETQY
>14|TRBJ2-6|TRBV10-3
APGTGGVSGANVLT
>12|TRBJ2-7|TRBV7-8
ASSSGLAAYEQY
>13|TRBJ2-7|TRBV5-1
ASSATGQSSYEQY
>14|TRBJ2-6|TRBV30
ARDRDRGQGANVLT
>12|TRBJ1-6|TRBV6-5
ASKGGQGNSPLH
>14|TRBJ1-3|TRBV18
ASSPSLQSSGNTIY
>12|TRBJ1-2|TRBV6-6
ASNNGVRGYGYT
>12|TRBJ2-7|TRBV18
ASSPTPNTYEQY
>14|TRBJ2-2|TRBV7-6
ASSLLGQKGTGELF